The sequence of this TCR beta chain was determined in a study of kidney transplant recipient with SARS-CoV-2 infection (dated by TCRdb to about 2021). Sequencer: Illumina MiSeq. Profiling of the peripheral T cell repertoire was carried out for human TCRbeta genes. For the original study's pipeline: To account for variability over time, differences in clonotype abundance were tested using beta-binomial modelling. Expanded clonotypes were screened against the ImmuneCODE reference database of SARS-CoV-2-associated TCRs and mapped to viral genome regions. Additional repertoire analyses examined TRBV gene usage, CDR3 length, CDR3 amino acid overlap between time points, distributions of clonotype abundance, and Jaccard similarity. TCRdb itself trimmed the public reads at Q25 with fastp, ran MiXCR and retained productive beta chains. One record per CDR3 amino acid sequence lists the most common genes and DNA. These V and J calls are TCRdb output, not the study's own analysis. The sample table records 200,000 to 300,000 distinct CDR3 sequences; around 28% of these occur just once. Roughly 7% of the sample is taken by the ten largest.

This clonotype was counted ten times or more. Its specific antigen is unknown. It has no much larger one-base neighbor in the sample; base qualities were not kept. The CDR3 measures 14 amino acids from cysteine to phenylalanine. Only CDR3 DNA is held: 42 bases, read in frame from base 1. Relative to germline, V is 0 bases shorter and J is 7 bases shorter, with 10 bases between their ends. CDR1 and CDR2 were assigned from the germline V gene (reference sequence) as SGHNT and YYREEE. This specimen's time point label, per the study, means: pre-pandemic baseline sample and day 111 after first positive SARS-CoV-2 test.

The material sequenced was a blood sample, taken at baseline and on day 111 from a kidney transplant recipient. Recombination joined TRBV5-4 with TRBJ2-2; the D gene is possibly TRBD1, with 6 bases matching. The TCR originated in a young adult male patient who had COVID-19 and was a kidney transplant recipient. The graft donor may be the source of some T cells after a transplant. The DNA is TGTGCCAGCAGCTTGGACAGGGACGGCGGGGAGCTGTTTTTT. Its amino acids are CASSLDRDGGELFF.